The rows below give T cell receptor beta chains drawn from one sample of a study of cytomegalovirus exposure and HLA in healthy donors. TCRdb keeps only in-frame clones here, not all; method: immunoSEQ multiplex PCR. The sample yields a few hundred thousand clones, approximately 84% seen once. Sample: PBMCs. The source is a woman aged 40 to 50 in good health and CMV-seronegative. CDR3s include the opening cysteine and the closing phenylalanine or tryptophan. The D gene is left open where the match is weak. Rows give clone size only sometimes, using once, few, many, or a class for an expanded clone.

D gene: -; clone size: -; V gene: TRBV10-3; J gene: TRBJ1-5; CDR3 DNA: TGTGCCATCAGTGAGAGTCAAGAGGAGCCCCAGCATTTT; CDR3 protein: CAISESQEEPQHF
D gene: -; clone size: -; V gene: TRBV6-5; J gene: TRBJ1-1; CDR3 DNA: TGTGCCAGCAGTTACTCCAGGGGTAACACTGAAGCTTTCTTT; CDR3 protein: CASSYSRGNTEAFF
D gene: TRBD1; clone size: -; V gene: TRBV4-3; J gene: TRBJ2-7; CDR3 DNA: TGCGCCAGCAGCCAAGGGCACCACAGGGGGAACGAGCAGTACTTC; CDR3 protein: CASSQGHHRGNEQYF
D gene: -; clone size: -; V gene: TRBV4-3; J gene: TRBJ2-5; CDR3 DNA: TGCGCCAGCAGCCAAGTTTCGGGGGGCGGAGAGACCCAGTACTTC; CDR3 protein: CASSQVSGGGETQYF
D gene: -; clone size: few; V gene: TRBV5-6; J gene: TRBJ2-1; CDR3 DNA: TGTGCCAGCAGCTTGGAGGGGGAGCAGTTCTTC; CDR3 protein: CASSLEGEQFF
D gene: -; clone size: -; V gene: TRBV7-9; J gene: TRBJ2-7; CDR3 DNA: TGTGCCAGCAGCTTTTCCGGGGACGAGCAGTACTTC; CDR3 protein: CASSFSGDEQYF
D gene: TRBD1; clone size: -; V gene: TRBV10-3; J gene: TRBJ2-3; CDR3 DNA: TGTGCCATCAGCAGACAGGGGACAGATACGCAGTATTTT; CDR3 protein: CAISRQGTDTQYF
D gene: -; clone size: -; V gene: TRBV30; J gene: TRBJ2-3; CDR3 DNA: TGTGCCAGGAGGGAAGGAGGAGATACGCAGTATTTT; CDR3 protein: CARREGGDTQYF
D gene: -; clone size: -; V gene: TRBV28; J gene: TRBJ1-5; CDR3 DNA: TGTGCCAGCAGTGCCCGACCCCGGGACAATCCCCATATGTTT; CDR3 protein: CASSARPRDNPHMF
D gene: TRBD2; clone size: once; V gene: TRBV6-1; J gene: TRBJ2-7; CDR3 DNA: TGTGCCAGCAGTGAAGGAAGGGCTAGCGGGGGGTACTCCTACGAGCAGTACTTC; CDR3 protein: CASSEGRASGGYSYEQYF
D gene: -; clone size: -; V gene: TRBV30; J gene: TRBJ1-6; CDR3 DNA: TGTGCCTGGAGAGAAGACGGGGGATCACCCCTCCACTTT; CDR3 protein: CAWREDGGSPLHF